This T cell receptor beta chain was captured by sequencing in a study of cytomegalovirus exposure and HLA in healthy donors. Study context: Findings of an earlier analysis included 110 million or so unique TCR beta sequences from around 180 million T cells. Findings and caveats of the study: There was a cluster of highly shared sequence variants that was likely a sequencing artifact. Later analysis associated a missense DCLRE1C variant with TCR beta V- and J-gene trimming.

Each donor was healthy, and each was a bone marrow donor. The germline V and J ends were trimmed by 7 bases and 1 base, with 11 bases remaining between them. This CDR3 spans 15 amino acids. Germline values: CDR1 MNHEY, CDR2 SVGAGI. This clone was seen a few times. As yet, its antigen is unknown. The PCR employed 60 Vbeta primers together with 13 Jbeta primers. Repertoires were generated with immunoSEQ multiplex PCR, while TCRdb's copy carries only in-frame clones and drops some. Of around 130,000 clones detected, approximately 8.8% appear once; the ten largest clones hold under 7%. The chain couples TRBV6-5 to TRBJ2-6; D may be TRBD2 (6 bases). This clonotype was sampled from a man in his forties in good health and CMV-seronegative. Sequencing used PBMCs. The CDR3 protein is CASTISGSGANVLTF. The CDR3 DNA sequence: TGTGCCAGCACCATTAGCGGATCTGGGGCCAACGTCCTGACTTTC.